The 32 T cell receptor beta chains in this list originate from one sample, sequenced in a study of blood T cell repertoires in COVID-19 (dated by TCRdb to about 2020). Library prep was done by the immunoSEQ multiplex PCR assay. In its TCRdb copy, this immuneACCESS table keeps in-frame sequences only and misses some clones. Where compared with another copy, unresolved V genes explain less than half of these, and the others have no known cause. Here the sample has 330,000 or so clones; roughly 87% occur a single time. The ten largest clones represent 3% of the sample. The sequencing sample was made of PBMCs or T cells enriched from blood (not recorded which). The receptors come from a woman in her thirties who had recovered from COVID-19.

The rearrangement links TRBV5-1 to TRBJ1-1; D unresolved. Trimming took off 1 base at V and 4 bases at J, with 11 bases between the two ends. CDR3 length: 14 residues. Germline V gene lookup returns CDR1 SGHRS and CDR2 YFSETQ. CDR3 sequence: CASSLSFGGTEAFF. CDR3 coding DNA: TGCGCCAGCAGCTTGTCCTTCGGCGGCACTGAAGCTTTCTTT.

The rearrangement joins TRBV9 to TRBJ1-5; perhaps TRBD1 as D (6 bases). The germline gives CDR1 SGDLS, CDR2 YYNGEE. CDR3 size: 14 residues. V was trimmed by 0 bases and J by 8 bases, leaving 12 bases between them. CDR3 coding DNA: TGTGCCAGCAGCGTAGGAGGGGGATTGGAGCCCCAGCATTTT. Protein sequence: CASSVGGGLEPQHF.

V usage is TRBV7-2 and J usage is TRBJ1-6; 7 bases line up with TRBD1. Trimming cost V 3 bases and J 7 bases; bases outside gene matches: 9. The length of the CDR3 is 16 residues. CDR1 SGHTA and CDR2 FQGNSA come from the germline V gene. CDR3 nucleotides: TGTGCCAGCAGCTTGGAGGCCGGGACAGTCAATTCACCCCTCCACTTT. It specifies CASSLEAGTVNSPLHF.

The rearrangement links TRBV11-2 to TRBJ1-1; maybe TRBD1 (5 bases). Per the germline V gene, CDR1 is SGHAT and CDR2 is FQNNGV. V lost 0 bases, J lost 1 base, and 9 bases lay in between. The CDR3 length is 15 residues. Written as DNA, the CDR3 is TGTGCCAGCAGCTTAGATCCCAGGGAGAACACTGAAGCTTTCTTT. Its translation: CASSLDPRENTEAFF.

The chain joins TRBV5-5 to TRBJ1-4, with a tentative D call TRBD1 (5 bases). CDR1 SGHKS and CDR2 YYEKEE come from the germline V gene (reference sequence). The CDR3 loop spans 14 amino acids. V was pared by 7 bases and J by 3 bases, with 13 bases between. DNA of the CDR3: TGTGCCAGCGCTTCATGGGGCGCTAATGAAAAACTGTTTTTT. Its translation: CASASWGANEKLFF.

The chain combines TRBV27 with TRBJ1-2; TRBD1 agrees at 7 bases. J lost 4 bases, V lost 5 bases, and 13 bases had no gene match. This CDR3 region has 16 residues. Germline V lookup: CDR1 MNHEY, CDR2 SMNVEV (reference sequence). For the CDR3, the DNA is TGTGCCAGCAGTCCCACGACAGGGCTAACCTCCTATGGCTACACCTTC. This gives the protein CASSPTTGLTSYGYTF.

The chain joins TRBV6-5 to TRBJ1-5; TRBD1 might be the D (6 bases). Germline V gene sequence: CDR1 MNHEY, CDR2 SVGAGI. V dropped 6 bases and J dropped 2 bases, with 14 bases sitting between them. The CDR3 totals 15 residues. CDR3 bases: TGTGCCAGCAGCTCTGGATGGACAGGCAATCAGCCCCAGCATTTT. Its translation is CASSSGWTGNQPQHF.

This clone is a singleton in its sample. V is TRBV28 and J is TRBJ2-3; 12 nucleotides align to TRBD2. V lost 4 bases and J lost 5; bases outside the gene matches: 13. The V gene's germline CDR1 is MDHEN and CDR2 SYDVKM. The CDR3 is 18 amino acids. This chain's CDR3 is CASSSKGPSGGVIDTQYF. CDR3 nucleotide sequence: TGTGCCAGCAGTTCAAAGGGGCCTAGCGGGGGGGTCATAGATACGCAGTATTTT.

Written as DNA, the CDR3 is TGTGCCAGCAGCTTAGTGCACACAGACACTGAAGCTTTCTTT. This codes for CASSLVHTDTEAFF. The chain has TRBV11-2 and TRBJ1-1; D is unresolved. From germline, CDR1 is SGHAT and CDR2 FQNNGV. V was cut by 1 base and J by 3 bases, with 9 bases left in between. The CDR3 has 14 residues.

There are a few counts of this clone. Other nucleotide sequences from this sample produce the same CDR3. The rearrangement links TRBV2 to TRBJ2-3, with a tentative D call TRBD1 (5 bases). CDR3 size: 14 residues. Looked up from germline, CDR1 is SNHLY and CDR2 is FYNNEI. Trimming removed 7 bases at V and 4 bases at J, with 15 bases between. In nucleotides, the CDR3 is TGTGCCAGCAATCGGCAGGGAAGGGCAGATACGCAGTATTTT. Translation gives CASNRQGRADTQYF.

The chain employs TRBV5-6 and TRBJ2-1; D not resolved. Trimming removed 4 bases from V and 8 bases from J, with 13 bases in between. The length of the CDR3 is 13 residues. CDR1 and CDR2 (germline): SGHDT, YYEEEE. CDR3 in amino acids: CASSPASGHEQFF. CDR3 in DNA: TGTGCCAGCAGCCCAGCCTCGGGTCATGAGCAGTTCTTC. Together with reference TRBV5-6 and TRBJ2-1, the CDR3 gives the full variable domain: DAGVTQSPTHLIKTRGQQVTLRCSPKSGHDTVSWYQQALGQGPQFIFQYYEEEERQRGNFPDRFSGHQFPNYSSELNVNALLLGDSALYLCASSPASGHEQFFGPGTRLTVL.

The chain carries TRBV6-1 and TRBJ2-7; TRBD1 matches at 7 bases. J gave up 0 bases and V 5 bases, and 10 bases lay outside the gene matches. Germline loops: CDR1 MNHNS, CDR2 SASEGT. The CDR3 length is 16 residues. Written as DNA, the CDR3 is TGTGCCAGCAGTAAAGAAGGACAGGCTAACTCCTACGAGCAGTACTTC. Amino acids: CASSKEGQANSYEQYF.

The V call is TRBV3-1 (or the pseudogene TRBV3-2), the J call TRBJ2-4; perhaps TRBD1 as D (6 bases). Trimming left V 1 base short and J 7 bases short, with 20 bases between. CDR3 length equals 17 residues. From germline, CDR1 is LGHDT and CDR2 YNNKEL (reference sequence). The CDR3 nucleotides read TGTGCCAGCAGCCAAGTGGGTAGTAGGCAGGGGCGGAACATTCAGTACTTC. Translating gives CASSQVGSRQGRNIQYF.

The chain combines TRBV13 with TRBJ2-3; TRBD1 agrees at 8 bases. The CDR3 is 14 residues long. Trimming cost V 5 bases and J 5 bases; bases outside gene matches: 6. Germline CDR1 and CDR2: PRHDT and FYEKMQ (reference sequence). DNA for the CDR3: TGTGCCAGCAGCCCCCAGGGGGCCGGAGATACGCAGTATTTT. Residues: CASSPQGAGDTQYF.

The sample holds one count of this clone. The CDR3 bases are TGCAGCGGGACAGGCCGGAGCTCCTACAATGAGCAGTTCTTC. Protein: CSGTGRSSYNEQFF. This chain links TRBV29-1 with TRBJ2-1; 7 positions match TRBD1. Germline-derived CDR1 and CDR2 are SQVTM and ANQGSEA. CDR3 length equals 14 residues. V lost 7 bases and J lost 0; bases outside the gene matches: 6.

The gene calls are TRBV28 and TRBJ1-4, with TRBD1 matching 8 bases. CDR3 length: 15 residues. V was pared by 2 bases and J by 5 bases, with 4 bases of the junction left unmatched. Germline loops: CDR1 MDHEN, CDR2 SYDVKM. The chain's CDR3 is CASSLGDRSNEKLFF. In DNA form, the CDR3 reads TGTGCCAGCAGTTTAGGGGACAGGTCAAATGAAAAACTGTTTTTT.

This chain uses TRBV19 with TRBJ1-5; possibly TRBD1 for D (6 bases). The CDR3 has 16 amino acids. Looked up from germline, CDR1 is LNHDA and CDR2 is SQIVND (reference sequence). The V end lost 7 bases, the J end lost 0 bases, and 16 bases lay between the germline ends. The CDR3 nucleotides are TGTGCCAGTACCGCTTTACAGGGTATTAGCAATCAGCCCCAGCATTTT. Its protein is CASTALQGISNQPQHF.

The chain uses TRBV27 and TRBJ1-1; D is undetermined. This CDR3 contains 14 residues. Looked up from germline, CDR1 is MNHEY and CDR2 is SMNVEV (reference sequence). Trimming took off 0 bases at V and 1 base at J, with 6 bases between the two ends. CDR3 coding DNA: TGTGCCAGCAGTTTATCGCCCAGGAACACTGAAGCTTTCTTT. It yields the protein CASSLSPRNTEAFF.

The rearrangement links TRBV3-1 (or the pseudogene TRBV3-2) to TRBJ1-6, with TRBD1 matching over 8 bases. V lost 1 base and J lost 5; bases outside the gene matches: 1. CDR1 and CDR2 (germline): LGHDT, YNNKEL (reference sequence). CDR3 length: 15 amino acids. The chain's CDR3 is CASSQVDRDNSPLHF. The CDR3 DNA reads TGTGCCAGCAGCCAAGTGGACAGGGATAATTCACCCCTCCACTTT.

This clone was detected once. The rearrangement links TRBV7-2 to TRBJ1-1; 7 bases align to TRBD1. The CDR3 has 14 amino acids. Trimming took 5 bases from V and 1 from J; bases not matched to a gene: 4. Germline V gene sequence: CDR1 SGHTA, CDR2 FQGNSA. The CDR3 reads CASSPGGTNTEAFF. The CDR3 DNA sequence: TGTGCCAGCAGCCCAGGGGGAACGAACACTGAAGCTTTCTTT.

The J gene is TRBJ2-1, the V gene TRBV5-1; no reliable D call. The CDR3 loop spans 15 amino acids. Germline V gives CDR1 SGHRS, CDR2 YFSETQ. V was pared by 4 bases and J by 0 bases, with 11 bases between. The CDR3 bases are TGCGCCAGCAGCCTCGACACAACCTCCTACAATGAGCAGTTCTTC. Translation: CASSLDTTSYNEQFF.

The chain has TRBV6-5 and TRBJ2-7; the match to TRBD1 covers 8 bases. The J segment lost 3 bases and the V segment lost 6 bases, leaving 10 bases of the junction unmatched. CDR1 is MNHEY and CDR2 is SVGAGI in the germline V gene. The CDR3 spans 15 residues. The CDR3 nucleotides read TGTGCCAGCAGGCCCTCAGGGGGCGACTTCTACGAGCAGTACTTC. It specifies CASRPSGGDFYEQYF.

The CDR3: CASSVLQRGSYNEQFF. The CDR3 region has the DNA TGTGCCAGCAGCGTTCTCCAGCGGGGGAGCTACAATGAGCAGTTCTTC. This chain joins TRBV9 and TRBJ2-1; 8 bases are shared with TRBD2. Losses at the gene ends were 2 bases for V and 3 bases for J; bases not matched to a gene: 7. Per germline, CDR1 SGDLS and CDR2 YYNGEE. The CDR3 sequence is 16 residues long.

Written as DNA, the CDR3 is TGTGCCAGCAGTGAAAGGGGATGGACTGAAGCTTTCTTT. Translating it yields CASSERGWTEAFF. This chain uses TRBV6-1 with TRBJ1-1, with D possibly matching TRBD1 (5 bases). V shed 2 bases and J shed 5 bases, with 9 bases lying between them. CDR1 and CDR2 from the germline V gene are MNHNS and SASEGT. This CDR3 has 13 amino acids.

This rearrangement joins TRBV27 to TRBJ2-3; D is unclear. The germline V gene encodes CDR1 MNHEY and CDR2 SMNVEV (reference sequence). Trimming removed 6 bases at V and 0 bases at J, with 7 bases between. This CDR3 is built from 13 residues. The chain's CDR3 is CASSPLSTDTQYF. In DNA form, the CDR3 reads TGTGCCAGCAGCCCTCTGAGCACAGATACGCAGTATTTT.

The chain combines TRBV19 with TRBJ1-4; a weak D match, TRBD1 (5 bases). Trimming stripped 3 bases from V and 4 bases from J, with 9 bases between. The germline V gene encodes CDR1 LNHDA and CDR2 SQIVND (reference sequence). The CDR3 loop spans 14 amino acids. The CDR3 nucleotides are TGTGCCAGTAGTATGGAACAGGTTAATGAAAAACTGTTTTTT. Translating gives CASSMEQVNEKLFF. Full variable domain (remainder filled in from reference TRBV19 and TRBJ1-4): DGGITQSPKYLFRKEGQNVTLSCEQNLNHDAMYWYRQDPGQGLRLIYYSQIVNDFQKGDIAEGYSVSREKKESFPLTVTSAQKNPTAFYLCASSMEQVNEKLFFGSGTQLSVL.

The chain has TRBV5-8 and TRBJ2-1, with unresolved D. Germline V gene sequence: CDR1 SGHTS, CDR2 YDEGEE. Between the trimmed V and J ends, which lost 1 base and 6 bases, there was a span of 8 bases. The CDR3 is 13 amino acids. CDR3 nucleotides: TGTGCCAGCAGCTTGAGAAGCGCCAATGAGCAGTTCTTC. This translates into CASSLRSANEQFF.

V is TRBV5-6 and J is TRBJ2-6; a possible D gene is TRBD1 (6 bases). The CDR3 contains 17 residues. From germline, CDR1 is SGHDT and CDR2 YYEEEE. Trimming pared 4 bases from V and 2 bases from J, leaving 16 bases between. The CDR3 coding sequence is TGTGCCAGCAGCCCAGACAGACACAGGGCTGGGGCCAACGTCCTGACTTTC. Amino acid sequence: CASSPDRHRAGANVLTF. The variable domain in full, with the rest retrieved from reference TRBV5-6 and TRBJ2-6, is DAGVTQSPTHLIKTRGQQVTLRCSPKSGHDTVSWYQQALGQGPQFIFQYYEEEERQRGNFPDRFSGHQFPNYSSELNVNALLLGDSALYLCASSPDRHRAGANVLTFGAGSRLTVL.

V and J are TRBV5-1 and TRBJ2-1; 11 nucleotides line up with TRBD2. J was trimmed by 4 bases and V by 4 bases; bases with no gene match: 7. This CDR3 has 16 residues. Germline CDR1 is SGHRS and CDR2 is YFSETQ. The CDR3 sequence is CASSLSGLAVYNEQFF. CDR3 coding DNA: TGCGCCAGCAGCCTCTCGGGACTAGCGGTTTACAATGAGCAGTTCTTC.

This clone was counted only a few times. The chain joins TRBV18 to TRBJ2-1; 8 bases agree with TRBD2. CDR3 length: 15 residues. J was trimmed by 5 bases and V by 4 bases; bases with no gene match: 7. CDR1 and CDR2 (germline): KGHSH, LQKENI. CDR3 amino acids: CASSRALAENNEQFF. The CDR3 DNA reads as TGTGCCAGCTCACGCGCACTAGCGGAGAACAATGAGCAGTTCTTC.

The chain employs TRBV6-5 and TRBJ1-6; D uncertain. V gave up 6 bases and J gave up 4 bases, with 13 bases separating them. Germline values: CDR1 MNHEY, CDR2 SVGAGI. This CDR3 spans 15 amino acids. The CDR3 here is CASRPTREYNSPLHF. CDR3 nucleotide sequence: TGTGCCAGCAGGCCTACACGGGAGTATAATTCACCCCTCCACTTT.

The CDR3, as DNA: TGTGCCAGCAGTTCCAAAAAACTAGCGGGGGGATACCAAGAGACCCAGTACTTC. It yields the protein CASSSKKLAGGYQETQYF. This sequence joins TRBV27 and TRBJ2-5, with 12 positions matching TRBD2. The CDR3 sequence is 18 residues long. V lost 4 bases and J lost 0; bases outside the gene matches: 9. Looked up from germline, CDR1 is MNHEY and CDR2 is SMNVEV (reference sequence).